The 27 T cell receptor beta chains below come from one sample, sequenced in a study of cytomegalovirus exposure and HLA in healthy donors. Primers: 60 Vbeta forward and 13 Jbeta reverse. Sequencing was performed with immunoSEQ multiplex PCR; in TCRdb, only in-frame clones are kept and a portion is missing. The table has 80,000 or so clones, around 75% seen once. The sample was PBMCs. These receptor sequences come from a woman in her thirties or forties in good health and CMV-seronegative.

CDR3: CASSLGPRQGVHIQYF. The DNA for the CDR3 is TGTGCCAGCAGCTTAGGACCTCGACAGGGGGTCCACATTCAGTACTTC. The chain carries TRBV11-2 and TRBJ2-4; 9 positions match TRBD1. Per the germline V gene, CDR1 is SGHAT and CDR2 is FQNNGV. With V trimmed by 1 base and J by 8 bases, 9 bases remained unmatched. The CDR3 is 16 residues long. The whole variable domain, filled in from reference TRBV11-2 and TRBJ2-4, reads EAGVAQSPRYKIIEKRQSVAFWCNPISGHATLYWYQQILGQGPKLLIQFQNNGVVDDSQLPKDRFSAERLKGVDSTLKIQPAKLEDSAVYLCASSLGPRQGVHIQYFGAGTRLSVL.

The CDR3: CASSSLKGRNSPLHF. CDR3 sequence (DNA): TGTGCCAGCAGCTCGCTTAAGGGGAGGAATTCACCCCTCCACTTT. The rearrangement joins TRBV6-5 to TRBJ1-6; D is possibly TRBD1 (5 bases). With 6 bases removed from V and 7 bases from J, the gap between germline ends came to 16 bases. Germline loops: CDR1 MNHEY, CDR2 SVGAGI. CDR3 length: 15 amino acids.

The table lists this clone with a count of one. This sequence joins TRBV5-8 and TRBJ1-2; perhaps TRBD1 as D (5 bases). CDR3 length equals 14 residues. Germline V gene data show CDR1 as SGHTS and CDR2 as YDEGEE. V was pared by 1 base and J by 4 bases, with 11 bases between. This CDR3 reads CASSLTGESYGYTF. The CDR3 DNA follows: TGTGCCAGCAGCTTGACAGGCGAGAGCTATGGCTACACCTTC.

The rearrangement joins TRBV7-9 to TRBJ2-1; 12 positions match TRBD1. The CDR3 consists of 18 residues. Trimming removed 4 bases from V and 4 bases from J; junction bases left unmatched: 11. The V gene's germline CDR1 is SEHNR and CDR2 FQNEAQ (reference sequence). The CDR3: CASSSSRDRGLRYNEQFF. In nucleotides, the CDR3 is TGTGCCAGCAGCTCGTCCCGGGACAGGGGGCTACGGTACAATGAGCAGTTCTTC.

The chain has TRBV30 and TRBJ2-3; D is unclear. Germline CDR1 and CDR2: GTSNPN and SVGIG (reference sequence). The CDR3 is 14 residues long. The ends were cut back, 2 bases at V and 1 base at J, with 10 bases in the middle. The CDR3 sequence is CAWSSGVGTDTQYF. CDR3 nucleotides: TGTGCCTGGAGTTCAGGCGTTGGCACAGATACGCAGTATTTT. The variable domain in full, completed from reference TRBV30 and TRBJ2-3, reads SQTIHQWPATLVQPVGSPLSLECTVEGTSNPNLYWYRQAAGRGLQLLFYSVGIGQISSEVPQNLSASRPQDRQFILSSKKLLLSDSGFYLCAWSSGVGTDTQYFGPGTRLTVL.

The CDR3 loop reads CASSFGQGNEKLFF. DNA of the CDR3: TGCGCCAGCAGCTTTGGACAGGGTAATGAAAAACTGTTTTTT. The rearrangement uses TRBV5-1 and TRBJ1-4, with TRBD1 matching 8 bases. The J segment lost 4 bases and the V segment lost 2 bases, leaving 1 base of the junction unmatched. The CDR3 is made up of 14 amino acids. Germline V gene lookup returns CDR1 SGHRS and CDR2 YFSETQ.

The chain combines TRBV28 with TRBJ1-1; tentative D call: TRBD1 (5 bases). The V gene's germline CDR1 is MDHEN and CDR2 SYDVKM. Trimming stripped 7 bases from V and 1 base from J, with 19 bases between. The CDR3 is made up of 16 amino acids. The CDR3 sequence: CASTRGTGVRNTEAFF. In nucleotides, the CDR3 is TGTGCCAGCACAAGAGGGACGGGGGTGCGGAACACTGAAGCTTTCTTT. Complete variable domain (other parts from reference TRBV28 and TRBJ1-1): DVKVTQSSRYLVKRTGEKVFLECVQDMDHENMFWYRQDPGLGLRLIYFSYDVKMKEKGDIPEGYSVSREKKERFSLILESASTNQTSMYLCASTRGTGVRNTEAFFGQGTRLTVV.

The chain uses TRBV7-2 and TRBJ2-3; D gene unclear. Trimming took 3 bases from V and 0 from J, leaving 4 bases between them. CDR1 SGHTA and CDR2 FQGNSA come from the germline V gene. There are 13 residues in the CDR3. This CDR3 reads CASSFLSTDTQYF. Written as DNA, the CDR3 is TGTGCCAGCAGCTTCTTAAGCACAGATACGCAGTATTTT.

This clone was observed once. The CDR3 loop reads CAISRGSGRYSGNTIYF. CDR3 nucleotide sequence: TGTGCCATCAGCCGAGGGTCTGGCCGCTACTCTGGAAACACCATATATTTT. The chain combines TRBV10-3 with TRBJ1-3, with D uncertain. CDR1 is ENHRY and CDR2 is SYGVKD in the germline V gene. V shed 6 bases and J shed 0 bases, with 18 bases lying between them. There are 17 residues in the CDR3.

This clone was counted between two and nine times. The DNA of the CDR3 is TGTGCCAGCAGTGCTACGGGCACTGAAGCTTTCTTT. This encodes CASSATGTEAFF. This sequence joins TRBV27 and TRBJ1-1; D unclear. Trimming took 5 bases from V and 4 from J, leaving 8 bases between them. The CDR3 is 12 residues long. The germline gives CDR1 MNHEY, CDR2 SMNVEV (reference sequence).

V gene TRBV23-1 combines with J gene TRBJ2-1, with TRBD1 as a possible D gene (6 bases). TRBV23-1 is an ORF, with its function uncertain. The CDR3 extends over 12 amino acids. Trimming took off 0 bases at V and 16 bases at J, with 13 bases between the two ends. Here the CDR3 reads CASSQSGHFYFF. Here the CDR3 DNA reads TGCGCCAGCAGTCAATCGGGACACTTCTACTTCTTC.

This sequence joins TRBV28 and TRBJ2-7; D might be TRBD2 (7 bases). V was clipped by 8 bases and J by 4 bases, with 15 bases between them. From germline, CDR1 is MDHEN and CDR2 SYDVKM. This CDR3 is built from 13 residues. As DNA, the CDR3 is TGTGCCAGCCTTAGGGGGGGGGAATACGAGCAGTACTTC. Its protein is CASLRGGEYEQYF.

With respect to this clone: One junction end does not reproduce the germline sequence, and a read error may be involved. The rearrangement uses TRBV7-2 and TRBJ1-2, with D unresolved. Germline V gene lookup returns CDR1 SGHTA and CDR2 FQGNSA. The CDR3 is made up of 15 amino acids. The CDR3 loop is CASSASGAADYSYTF. The CDR3, as DNA: TGTGCCAGCAGCGCCTCCGGCGCGGCGGACTATAGCTACACCTTC.

The rearrangement uses TRBV28 and TRBJ1-2, with TRBD1 matching 10 bases. The CDR3 runs to 17 residues. V lost 4 bases, J lost 4 bases, and 12 bases stayed unmatched. The germline V gene encodes CDR1 MDHEN and CDR2 SYDVKM. CDR3: CASSSPGQGKSFYGYTF. As DNA, the CDR3 is TGTGCCAGCAGTTCCCCGGGACAGGGGAAAAGTTTCTATGGCTACACCTTC.

The rearrangement joins TRBV18 to TRBJ2-7, with 12 bases that match TRBD1. The ends lost 3 bases at V and 6 bases at J; junction bases unmatched: 3. Germline V gene sequence: CDR1 KGHSH, CDR2 LQKENI. This CDR3 region has 14 residues. Written as DNA, the CDR3 is TGTGCCAGCTCACCTCAGGGACAGGGGGCCGAGCAGTACTTC. This encodes CASSPQGQGAEQYF.

This clone was seen more than once but under ten times. The genes are TRBV2 and TRBJ1-1, with 7 bases matching TRBD1. Germline-derived CDR1 and CDR2 are SNHLY and FYNNEI. The CDR3 spans 16 residues. The junction had 12 bases not matched to a gene; V was cut back by 8 bases and J by 0 bases. The chain's CDR3 is CASGGTEGYMNTEAFF. CDR3 coding DNA: TGTGCCAGCGGGGGGACAGAGGGATACATGAACACTGAAGCTTTCTTT.

The CDR3 DNA reads as TGTGCCAGCAGTTTCTATAGACAGAGCTCCTACAATGAGCAGTTCTTC. It translates to CASSFYRQSSYNEQFF. The genes are TRBV27 and TRBJ2-1, with a tentative D call TRBD1 (5 bases). Germline values: CDR1 MNHEY, CDR2 SMNVEV (reference sequence). CDR3 length equals 16 residues. Trimming cost V 3 bases and J 0 bases, with 12 bases left between them.

In its sample, this clone was seen once. The V and J genes are TRBV5-1 and TRBJ2-7, with 14 bases fitting TRBD2. The V gene's germline CDR1 is SGHRS and CDR2 YFSETQ. With 1 base clipped from V and 6 bases from J, the junction kept 3 bases outside the gene matches. The CDR3 loop spans 15 amino acids. DNA of the CDR3: TGCGCCAGCAGCTTGTGGACTAGCGGGAGGCCCGAGCAGTACTTC. Translating it yields CASSLWTSGRPEQYF.

Regarding this clone: A junction end diverges from the germline sequence, so it may reflect a read error. CDR3 bases: TGCGCCGGGACAGGGGCCCCAGGGGCCCAGTACTTC. It yields the protein CAGTGAPGAQYF. The chain joins TRBV2 to TRBJ2-5; 10 bases are a match to TRBD1. In germline, CDR1 is SNHLY, CDR2 FYNNEI. The CDR3 loop spans 12 amino acids.

CDR3 sequence: CASSVEGLAGGGQETQYF. The CDR3 DNA follows: TGTGCCAGCAGCGTAGAAGGTCTAGCGGGAGGCGGTCAAGAGACCCAGTACTTC. This chain links TRBV9 with TRBJ2-5; 11 bases align to TRBD2. The CDR3 loop spans 18 amino acids. V dropped 0 bases and J dropped 2; count of bases not matched to a gene: 9. CDR1 and CDR2 from the germline V gene are SGDLS and YYNGEE.

The sample holds a few counts of this clone. The rearrangement uses TRBV6-1 and TRBJ1-1, with 7 bases that match TRBD1. Trimming took 4 bases from V and 5 from J; bases not matched to a gene: 13. Germline lookup yields CDR1 MNHNS and CDR2 SASEGT. This CDR3 has 16 amino acids. The CDR3 DNA follows: TGTGCCAGCAGTGCGAAGTTCACAACAGGGGTTACTGAAGCTTTCTTT. Encoded protein: CASSAKFTTGVTEAFF.

V is TRBV7-2 and J is TRBJ2-5; TRBD2 matches at 16 bases. The end of the DNA is better explained by TRBJ2-7, so the J call may be wrong. Germline CDR1 SGHTA, CDR2 FQGNSA. CDR3 length equals 16 residues. CDR3 in amino acids: CASSPGLAGGAYEQYF. In nucleotides, the CDR3 is TGTGCCAGCAGCCCGGGACTAGCGGGAGGGGCCTACGAGCAGTACTTC.

This chain joins TRBV9 and TRBJ1-1; TRBD1 matches at 8 bases. The germline gives CDR1 SGDLS, CDR2 YYNGEE. There are 14 residues in the CDR3. With 3 bases clipped from V and 7 bases from J, the junction kept 8 bases outside the gene matches. Here the CDR3 reads CASSEQGVVGEAFF. DNA of the CDR3: TGTGCCAGCAGCGAACAGGGGGTAGTCGGTGAAGCTTTCTTT.

This clone was detected only once. V usage is TRBV11-3 and J usage is TRBJ2-3, with a possible D match to TRBD2 (5 bases). Germline V CDR1 and CDR2: SGHNT, YENEEA. The CDR3 is 16 residues long. V lost 1 base, J lost 0 bases, and 11 bases lay in between. The CDR3 DNA reads TGTGCCAGCAGCTTAGGAGACTATTCTAGCACAGATACGCAGTATTTT. This gives the protein CASSLGDYSSTDTQYF.

The V gene is TRBV19, the J gene TRBJ2-5, with unresolved D. V lost 5 bases and J 4 bases, leaving 14 bases between the germline ends. The CDR3 length is 14 residues. In germline, CDR1 is LNHDA, CDR2 SQIVND (reference sequence). The CDR3 bases are TGTGCCAGTAGTGAAGGCTGGGCGTTAGAGACCCAGTACTTC. This codes for CASSEGWALETQYF.

The table lists this clone with a count of one. V and J are TRBV18 and TRBJ2-3; D is unclear. The CDR3 is made up of 13 amino acids. The V and J ends lost 2 bases and 3 bases respectively, with 6 bases between them. Germline lookup yields CDR1 KGHSH and CDR2 LQKENI. Here the CDR3 reads CASSPVQTDTQYF. The CDR3 nucleotides are TGTGCCAGCTCACCAGTACAGACAGATACGCAGTATTTT.

This sequence joins TRBV2 and TRBJ2-7, with TRBD1 identical over 7 bases. There are 16 residues in the CDR3. The germline CDR1 and CDR2 sequences are SNHLY and FYNNEI. V lost 7 bases and J lost 0; bases outside the gene matches: 12. CDR3 DNA sequence: TGTGCCAGCACGAACGAGGACAGGCTGAGCTCCTACGAGCAGTACTTC. It translates to CASTNEDRLSSYEQYF.